Described below is a single T cell receptor beta chain sequence and its context. There is no known antigen for this receptor. Per-base quality was not reported, and no clone a single base away is much larger than it. This entry is derived from a study of shared clonotypes between healthy human individuals (TCRdb year 2020). Regarding the research as a whole: The cohort comprised a couple of women and a few men aged 18 to 49 years. To estimate repertoire size and how much clonotypes are shared between individuals, the study performed deep sequencing of blood TCR repertoires from five healthy adults. Per donor, leukapheresis produced somewhere between about 0.94 and 9 billion PBMCs. For each donor, CD4 naive and CD4 memory were each run on three plates, CD8 naive on two plates, and CD8 memory on one plate. Libraries were prepared and TCR repertoires were sequenced by different laboratories using diverse techniques, in order to increase sequencing depth and limit assay-specific biases.

Using the deep immunoSEQ assay, multiplex PCR amplified TCR CDR3 regions from genomic DNA. For each cell subset, the extracted genomic DNA was distributed evenly across all wells of several immunoSEQ 96-well plates, and each plate served as one replicate. For sorted subsets, around 200 ng genomic DNA, equal to tens of thousands of T cell genomes, was loaded into each replicate PCR. Purified libraries were measured with a Qubit 3.0 fluorometer, size-checked on a Bioanalyzer 2100, and measured again with the KAPA Library Quantification kit. Each immunoSEQ 96-well plate was sequenced on its own single-read 150-cycle Illumina NextSeq 550 flow cell. Per the source publication's procedure: The immunoSEQ output contained only junctional sequences without quality scores, so filtering could not match that applied to full-length reads. To assign V/J genes and CDR3, sequences were annotated using PyIR, a Python wrapper for IgBLAST v1.9, with IMGT germline references. Reads were removed for weak V/J assignments (E-value above 1e-6), missing CDR3, stop codons, out-of-frame junctions, or ambiguous translated residues. V3J clonotypes were defined by identical inferred V gene, J gene, and CDR3 amino acid sequence. The percentage overlap between two repertoires was calculated by dividing the number of shared unique clonotypes by the size of the smaller repertoire. RTK rarefaction, the Chao1 estimator, and Recon v2.1 estimates of unobserved clonotypes were used to assess repertoire richness. For all TCRbeta clonotypes obtained by the gDNA method from a few donors, generation probabilities were computed with OLGA. The clones in this table, taken by TCRdb from immuneACCESS, are in-frame only. Not every clone is retained; where verified, under half of the shortfall comes from an unresolved V gene, and the cause of the rest is unknown. The V and J calls and the clone size are those of that table, but D and trimming were determined from the DNA. Recorded for this sample are roughly 1 million clones; 65% to 75% of them occurred a single time. The top ten hold about 1.5% of the sample.

Healthy HIV-negative adults with no recently reported acute infections or vaccinations were included as donors. All donors were Caucasian adults living in Nashville, Tennessee, USA. CD4+ T cells were enriched through magnetic negative selection, after which naive cells were positively selected on CD45RA and the remaining negative fraction served as the memory subset. Blood was collected by leukapheresis, and PBMCs were isolated by Ficoll-Histopaque density gradient centrifugation and then cryopreserved in liquid nitrogen vapor phase. Purity and quantity of every magnetically sorted T cell population were checked by analytical flow cytometry. Each sorted fraction had its genomic DNA isolated and then quantified by UV absorbance on a Nanodrop 2000c. Trimming accounts for 5 bases at V and 4 bases at J, while the number of junction bases matched to no gene is 7. From the germline V gene, CDR1 is SGHAT and CDR2 is FQNNGV. The CDR3 contains 15 residues, cysteine and phenylalanine counted. Only CDR3 DNA is held: 45 bases, read in frame from base 1.

Results and caveats for the whole study, not just this receptor: Pairwise subsampling indicated that sequencing depth was expected to affect the degree of clonotype sharing among donors. Incomplete sequencing was indicated by rarefaction of sorted-subset datasets, despite the large sequencing depth. When a handful of donors were compared, the shared fraction of clonotypes was around 5% for naive CD4, 3.5% to 4% for naive CD8, more than 2% for memory CD4, and 0.35% to 0.4% for memory CD8. Compared with non-shared clonotypes, clonotypes shared by all four sorted-subset donors had higher generation probabilities. Naive subsets generally had larger estimated clonotype richness than memory subsets. Only blood was sampled, and tissue TCR repertoires likely differ from those in blood. The genetic and exposure-history diversity represented was limited by the small number of donors.

Sequencing was carried out using memory CD4+ T cells sorted from blood. What this sample's cell subset or site label stands for: CD45RA-negative fraction. The receptor comes from a man in his late teens or twenties in good health. The V gene is TRBV11-2 and the J gene is TRBJ2-3; 9 bases in the junction line up with TRBD2. The nucleotide sequence reads as follows: TGTGCCAGCAGCCCAAGGGGACTAGCATCAGATACGCAGTATTTT. This translates into CASSPRGLASDTQYF.